What follows are 27 T cell receptor beta chains derived from one specimen sequenced in a study of blood T cell repertoires in COVID-19. TCRdb keeps only in-frame clones here, not all; method: immunoSEQ multiplex PCR. Of about 140,000 clones in the sample, roughly 89% were seen once. The sample taken for sequencing was PBMCs or T cells enriched from blood (not recorded which). The receptors come from a man between 45 and 60 years old who had recovered from COVID-19.

The chain uses TRBV2 and TRBJ2-6; no definite D call. Trimming removed 4 bases at V and 2 bases at J, with 9 bases between. The V gene's germline CDR1 is SNHLY and CDR2 FYNNEI. CDR3 length: 15 amino acids. The chain's CDR3 is CASSVQQTGANVLTF. The CDR3, as DNA: TGTGCCAGCAGTGTACAGCAGACTGGGGCCAACGTCCTGACTTTC.

The CDR3 region is CAISQQGIGANEKLFF. In nucleotides, the CDR3 is TGTGCCATCAGCCAACAGGGGATTGGAGCTAATGAAAAACTGTTTTTT. This chain links TRBV10-3 with TRBJ1-4, with 7 bases aligning to TRBD1. The CDR3 is made up of 16 amino acids. The V gene end was trimmed by 6 bases and the J gene end by 3 bases; junction bases not matched to a gene: 10. From germline, CDR1 is ENHRY and CDR2 SYGVKD.

The chain has TRBV5-5 and TRBJ1-2, with unresolved D. V was trimmed by 0 bases and J by 6 bases, leaving 18 bases between them. The germline gives CDR1 SGHKS, CDR2 YYEKEE (reference sequence). The CDR3 is 16 residues long. Written as DNA, the CDR3 is TGTGCCAGCAGCTTGGACCTCGGGATACTAGCCCATGGCTACACCTTC. Protein sequence: CASSLDLGILAHGYTF. Full variable domain (rest looked up from reference TRBV5-5 and TRBJ1-2): DAGVTQSPTHLIKTRGQQVTLRCSPISGHKSVSWYQQVLGQGPQFIFQYYEKEERGRGNFPDRFSARQFPNYSSELNVNALLLGDSALYLCASSLDLGILAHGYTFGSGTRLTVV.

In this sample, this clone turned up a few times. V gene TRBV19 combines with J gene TRBJ2-5; no reliable D call. The germline V gene has CDR1 LNHDA and CDR2 SQIVND (reference sequence). The CDR3 totals 13 residues. Trimming left V 3 bases short and J 3 bases short, with 8 bases between. CDR3 in DNA: TGTGCCAGTAGTATTGGCGGTGAAGAGACCCAGTACTTC. Its protein product is CASSIGGEETQYF. Complete variable domain (other parts from reference TRBV19 and TRBJ2-5): DGGITQSPKYLFRKEGQNVTLSCEQNLNHDAMYWYRQDPGQGLRLIYYSQIVNDFQKGDIAEGYSVSREKKESFPLTVTSAQKNPTAFYLCASSIGGEETQYFGPGTRLLVL.

The genes are TRBV5-1 and TRBJ1-3; weak D call: TRBD1 (5 bases). V lost 0 bases to trimming and J lost 0 bases, with 10 bases between them. Per germline, CDR1 SGHRS and CDR2 YFSETQ. The CDR3 is made up of 16 amino acids. CDR3 DNA: TGCGCCAGCAGCTTGGTCGGGGGAACCTCTGGAAACACCATATATTTT. Translated: CASSLVGGTSGNTIYF. Looking up the rest from reference TRBV5-1 and TRBJ1-3 gives the full variable domain: KAGVTQTPRYLIKTRGQQVTLSCSPISGHRSVSWYQQTPGQGLQFLFEYFSETQRNKGNFPGRFSGRQFSNSRSEMNVSTLELGDSALYLCASSLVGGTSGNTIYFGEGSWLTVV.

The V call is TRBV9, the J call TRBJ1-5; 10 bases align to TRBD1. V gave up 4 bases and J gave up 3 bases; unmatched junction bases: 4. The CDR3 extends over 15 amino acids. Germline V gene data show CDR1 as SGDLS and CDR2 as YYNGEE. This CDR3 is CASSTGTGDNQPQHF. Written as DNA, the CDR3 is TGTGCCAGCAGCACCGGGACAGGGGACAATCAGCCCCAGCATTTT.

This chain connects TRBV5-1 to TRBJ1-6, with TRBD1 as a possible D gene (5 bases). Germline CDR1 SGHRS, CDR2 YFSETQ. V gave up 0 bases and J gave up 5 bases, with 12 bases separating them. CDR3 length equals 16 residues. The CDR3 spells CASSLAQGSDNSPLHF. Written as DNA, the CDR3 is TGCGCCAGCAGCTTGGCCCAGGGATCAGATAATTCACCCCTCCACTTT. Full variable domain (missing parts from reference TRBV5-1 and TRBJ1-6): KAGVTQTPRYLIKTRGQQVTLSCSPISGHRSVSWYQQTPGQGLQFLFEYFSETQRNKGNFPGRFSGRQFSNSRSEMNVSTLELGDSALYLCASSLAQGSDNSPLHFGNGTRLTVT.

The chain carries TRBV18 and TRBJ2-7; D remains ambiguous. V gave up 0 bases and J gave up 0 bases, with 6 bases separating them. CDR3 size: 14 residues. Germline values: CDR1 KGHSH, CDR2 LQKENI. CDR3 amino acids: CASSPPWSSYEQYF. The CDR3 DNA follows: TGTGCCAGCTCACCACCATGGAGCTCCTACGAGCAGTACTTC.

This clone turned up a few times. This sequence joins TRBV5-6 and TRBJ1-2; 7 bases are shared with TRBD1. The junction had 7 bases not matched to a gene; V was cut back by 4 bases and J by 4 bases. The CDR3 runs to 14 residues. Germline CDR1 and CDR2: SGHDT and YYEEEE. The CDR3 DNA reads as TGTGCCAGCAGCGCTACAGGGGCGGGCTATGGCTACACCTTC. Encoded protein: CASSATGAGYGYTF.

The V and J genes are TRBV6-5 and TRBJ1-2, with 7 bases fitting TRBD1. Unmatched junction bases numbered 2, after V lost 5 bases and J lost 2 bases. CDR3 length: 13 residues. Germline V gene lookup returns CDR1 MNHEY and CDR2 SVGAGI. The CDR3 region is CASSRQGNYGYTF. CDR3 coding DNA: TGTGCCAGCAGTCGACAGGGCAACTATGGCTACACCTTC.

The CDR3 coding sequence is TGTGCCAGCAGCCCGGACTCGATCTCCTACAATGAGCAGTTCTTC. It codes for CASSPDSISYNEQFF. This chain joins TRBV7-9 and TRBJ2-1, with D possibly matching TRBD2 (5 bases). The germline V gene encodes CDR1 SEHNR and CDR2 FQNEAQ (reference sequence). The CDR3 covers 15 residues. V lost 5 bases to trimming and J lost 0 bases, with 11 bases between them. Based on the CDR3 plus reference TRBV7-9 and TRBJ2-1, the full variable domain is DTGVSQNPRHKITKRGQNVTFRCDPISEHNRLYWYRQTLGQGPEFLTYFQNEAQLEKSRLLSDRFSAERPKGSFSTLEIQRTEQGDSAMYLCASSPDSISYNEQFFGPGTRLTVL.

V is TRBV5-1 and J is TRBJ1-1; tentatively, D is TRBD1 (5 bases). Germline V gives CDR1 SGHRS, CDR2 YFSETQ. V gave up 3 bases and J gave up 5 bases, with 14 bases separating them. The CDR3 sequence is 14 residues long. This chain's CDR3 is CASSSLGGLTEAFF. For the CDR3, the DNA is TGCGCCAGCAGCTCATTGGGGGGTTTGACTGAAGCTTTCTTT.

J is TRBJ1-6 and V is TRBV3-1 (or the pseudogene TRBV3-2), with a possible D match to TRBD1 (6 bases). This CDR3 has 16 residues. Germline assignment: CDR1 LGHDT and CDR2 YNNKEL (reference sequence). Trimming cost V 2 bases and J 10 bases, with 18 bases left between them. CDR3 in DNA: TGTGCCAGCAGCCAAACGTGGGACATCGGAGGATCACCCCTCCACTTT. It encodes CASSQTWDIGGSPLHF.

The gene calls are TRBV29-1 and TRBJ1-1; D ambiguous. The V end was cut by 2 bases, the J end by 4 bases, with 14 bases between. Germline V CDR1 and CDR2: SQVTM, ANQGSEA. There are 14 residues in the CDR3. The CDR3 DNA is TGCAGCGTTGAAAGGGAGGGTGGAGGCACTGAAGCTTTCTTT. Residues: CSVEREGGGTEAFF.

The table lists this clone with a few counts. The chain recombines TRBV2 with TRBJ2-3; 9 bases fit TRBD2. CDR1 is SNHLY, CDR2 FYNNEI, per germline. CDR3 length: 17 residues. Losses at the gene ends were 0 bases for V and 2 bases for J; bases not matched to a gene: 6. CDR3 region: CASSEARLAGPTDTQYF. In DNA form, the CDR3 reads TGTGCCAGCAGTGAAGCGCGGCTAGCGGGACCCACAGATACGCAGTATTTT.

V is TRBV9 and J is TRBJ2-1; TRBD2 matches at 7 bases. Germline loops: CDR1 SGDLS, CDR2 YYNGEE. V gave up 5 bases and J gave up 6 bases; unmatched junction bases: 8. The CDR3 consists of 14 residues. As DNA, the CDR3 is TGTGCCAGCAGTCCCGGAGGGGAGGGCAATGAGCAGTTCTTC. This sequence encodes CASSPGGEGNEQFF.

This chain uses TRBV6-6 with TRBJ1-4, with unresolved D. The length of the CDR3 is 13 residues. Germline CDR1 reads MNHNY; CDR2 reads SVGAGI (reference sequence). The V gene lost 8 bases and the J gene lost 5 bases, with 12 bases spanning the gap. CDR3 region: CASRRQENEKLFF. The CDR3 bases are TGTGCCAGCCGTAGGCAGGAAAATGAAAAACTGTTTTTT.

V is TRBV19 and J is TRBJ2-7; D unresolved. The germline V and J ends were trimmed by 3 bases and 6 bases, with 12 bases remaining between them. The CDR3 contains 13 residues. The germline CDR1 and CDR2 sequences are LNHDA and SQIVND (reference sequence). The CDR3 DNA follows: TGTGCCAGTAGTATTGTATCTCAGCGCGAGCAGTACTTC. This gives the protein CASSIVSQREQYF.

This chain connects TRBV4-3 to TRBJ2-5, with D perhaps matching TRBD1 (8 bases). Germline-derived CDR1 and CDR2 are LGHNA and YSLEER. The CDR3 has 15 amino acids. The V end lost 6 bases, the J end lost 2 bases, and 16 bases lay between the germline ends. The CDR3 sequence: CASSPTGGGQETQYF. The DNA of the CDR3 is TGCGCCAGCAGTCCAACAGGGGGGGGTCAAGAGACCCAGTACTTC.

J is TRBJ2-2 and V is TRBV11-2, with 7 bases fitting TRBD2. Germline V gene sequence: CDR1 SGHAT, CDR2 FQNNGV. The length of the CDR3 is 15 residues. Germline trimming cut 2 bases from V and 6 bases from J; bases unmatched to any gene: 6. The CDR3 reads CASSLTVGGSGELFF. CDR3 nucleotide sequence: TGTGCCAGCAGCTTAACTGTCGGGGGGTCCGGGGAGCTGTTTTTT.

This chain connects TRBV5-4 to TRBJ2-4; TRBD1 is a possible D gene (6 bases). The CDR3 runs 14 residues. CDR1 and CDR2 from the germline V gene are SGHNT and YYREEE (reference sequence). The ends were cut back, 4 bases at V and 3 bases at J, with 11 bases in the middle. The DNA of the CDR3 is TGTGCCAGCAGCGCTGGGGGCGTCAAAAACATTCAGTACTTC. It translates to CASSAGGVKNIQYF.

V and J are TRBV7-9 and TRBJ1-4, with D unresolved. From germline, CDR1 is SEHNR and CDR2 FQNEAQ (reference sequence). There are 13 residues in the CDR3. With 7 bases removed from V and 3 bases from J, the gap between germline ends came to 9 bases. The CDR3 loop reads CASMRGANEKLFF. The CDR3 nucleotides are TGTGCCAGCATGCGGGGTGCTAATGAAAAACTGTTTTTT.

The rearrangement joins TRBV7-6 to TRBJ2-5; a weak D match, TRBD1 (5 bases). The CDR3 extends over 14 amino acids. V lost 5 bases, J lost 2 bases, and 12 bases lay in between. Germline CDR1 is SGHVS and CDR2 is FNYEAQ. The CDR3 DNA follows: TGTGCCAGCAGCCTACAGACAGAACAAGAGACCCAGTACTTC. The encoded protein is CASSLQTEQETQYF. The full variable domain, its missing parts supplied by reference TRBV7-6 and TRBJ2-5, is GAGVSQSPRYKVTKRGQDVALRCDPISGHVSLYWYRQALGQGPEFLTYFNYEAQQDKSGLPNDRFSAERPEGSISTLTIQRTEQRDSAMYRCASSLQTEQETQYFGPGTRLLVL.

The V gene is TRBV11-1, the J gene TRBJ2-7; D call uncertain. The CDR3 runs 13 residues. V lost 5 bases, J lost 2 bases, and 10 bases lay in between. Germline assignment: CDR1 SGHAT and CDR2 FQDESV (reference sequence). Written as DNA, the CDR3 is TGTGCCAGCAGCCTTAACAGAGCCTACGAGCAGTACGTC. This translates into CASSLNRAYEQYV.

The rearrangement links TRBV10-3 to TRBJ2-3, with 10 bases identical to TRBD1. The CDR3 is 21 residues long. After removal of 3 bases from V and 2 bases from J, the junction contained 20 bases not matched to a gene. Germline CDR1 reads ENHRY; CDR2 reads SYGVKD. The CDR3 coding sequence is TGTGCCATCAGTGACCCTGGTGGTGACAGGGGGCAGCGGATGAACACAGATACGCAGTATTTT. Amino acids: CAISDPGGDRGQRMNTDTQYF.

This chain connects TRBV4-3 to TRBJ1-2, with D unresolved. V dropped 1 base and J dropped 0 bases, with 9 bases sitting between them. The germline CDR1 and CDR2 sequences are LGHNA and YSLEER. This CDR3 contains 15 residues. CDR3 sequence reads: CASSQVEVSNYGYTF. The DNA of the CDR3 is TGCGCCAGCAGCCAAGTTGAGGTGTCTAACTATGGCTACACCTTC.

This clone was picked up a small number of times. This chain connects TRBV6-6 to TRBJ2-7, with 10 bases identical to TRBD1. Losses at the gene ends were 6 bases for V and 6 bases for J; bases not matched to a gene: 5. The CDR3 has 13 residues. Germline lookup yields CDR1 MNHNY and CDR2 SVGAGI (reference sequence). The CDR3 loop reads CASRPGTGVEQYV. The CDR3 coding sequence is TGTGCCAGCAGGCCGGGGACAGGGGTCGAGCAGTACGTC.